The 27 T cell receptor beta chains presented below share a single source sample, sequenced in a study of blood T cells in healthy people across ages. It was with a sample-barcoded 5' primer and a J-beta primer mix that a second PCR of roughly 7 to 12 cycles was run. MiXCR, run by TCRdb on the 5' RACE reads, gives a single entry per CDR3 protein. In the table there are roughly 1.6 million distinct CDR3 sequences, 30% to 35% of which are singletons. What was sequenced was blood. Every receptor here comes from a young woman in good health.

The V call is TRBV20-1, the J call TRBJ2-1; D might be TRBD1 (5 bases). Germline V gene data show CDR1 as DFQATT and CDR2 as SNEGSKA (reference sequence). There are 15 residues in the CDR3. CDR3 coding DNA: TGCGGTGGCTCTATGGGGCTCAGCTCCTACAATGAGCAGTTCTTC. The encoded protein is CGGSMGLSSYNEQFF.

This clonotype was found many times. The chain links TRBV7-2 to TRBJ2-3; 12 bases are a match to TRBD2. Per the germline V gene, CDR1 is SGHTA and CDR2 is FQGNSA. This CDR3 spans 17 amino acids. With V trimmed by 2 bases and J by 5 bases, 8 bases remained unmatched. The CDR3 loop is CASSLSRLAGAGDTQYF. The CDR3 DNA sequence: TGTGCCAGCAGCTTATCGCGACTAGCGGGAGCAGGAGATACGCAGTATTTT.

The chain is built from TRBV7-8 and TRBJ1-5; D gene unclear. The CDR3 consists of 17 residues. Trimming took 0 bases from V and 9 from J, leaving 21 bases between them. Germline CDR1 is SGHVS and CDR2 is FQNEAQ. The CDR3 DNA follows: TGTGCCAGCAGCTTAGCGCTTGGGAGAGGTCCCTCCTCGCCCCAGCATTTT. Translation gives CASSLALGRGPSSPQHF.

This clonotype was found once. The DNA for the CDR3 is TGTGCCAGCAGCGTAGGGACAGGGGGGATGAACACTGAAGCTTTCTTT. Its translation is CASSVGTGGMNTEAFF. The V call is TRBV9, the J call TRBJ1-1; 10 positions agree with TRBD1. This CDR3 region has 16 residues. CDR1 and CDR2 (germline): SGDLS, YYNGEE. With 0 bases clipped from V and 0 bases from J, the junction kept 2 bases outside the gene matches.

This clonotype showed up just a few times. This chain joins TRBV1 and TRBJ2-3; TRBD2, the D gene given by the table, was not confirmed from the DNA. TRBV1 has pseudogene status. This CDR3 region has 16 residues. This CDR3 is CTSKWPKREWTDTQYF. The CDR3, as DNA: TGCACCAGCAAGTGGCCGAAGCGGGAGTGGACAGATACGCAGTATTTT.

Only a few counts were recorded for this clonotype. The V call is TRBV12-3 or TRBV12-4, the J call TRBJ2-5, with 8 bases fitting TRBD1. V trimming: 7 bases; J trimming: 3 bases; junction bases outside the gene matches: 4. This CDR3 is built from 13 residues. This CDR3 reads CASTQQGEETQYF. In nucleotides, the CDR3 is TGTGCCAGCACTCAACAGGGGGAAGAGACCCAGTACTTC.

This chain joins TRBV28 and TRBJ2-7; TRBD2 matches at 8 bases. CDR3 length: 14 residues. Germline trimming cut 5 bases from V and 5 bases from J; bases unmatched to any gene: 8. Per the germline V gene, CDR1 is MDHEN and CDR2 is SYDVKM. CDR3 nucleotides: TGTGCCAGCAGTCCACCAGCGGGAGCGGACGAGCAGTACTTC. Translated, it gives CASSPPAGADEQYF.

This chain connects TRBV15 to TRBJ2-4; the D gene is possibly TRBD1 (5 bases). The J call may be faulty, since TRBJ2-7 better matches the DNA end. This CDR3 region has 15 residues. Germline CDR1 reads LNHNV; CDR2 reads YYDKDF (reference sequence). The CDR3 region has the DNA TGTGCCACCAGCAGAGAAAAGGGGCCCAGCTACGAGCAGTACTTC. This codes for CATSREKGPSYEQYF.

The V gene is TRBV9, the J gene TRBJ2-5; perhaps TRBD2 as D (6 bases). V was trimmed by 4 bases and J by 11 bases, leaving 21 bases between them. The CDR3 extends over 14 amino acids. CDR1 is SGDLS, CDR2 YYNGEE, per germline. The CDR3 nucleotides are TGTGCCAGCAGCACCTGGGACTCGGCTGTGGAGCAGTACTTC. It yields the protein CASSTWDSAVEQYF.

V gene TRBV7-9 combines with J gene TRBJ2-6; D unclear. The CDR3 contains 14 residues. The germline CDR1 and CDR2 sequences are SEHNR and FQNEAQ (reference sequence). The V end was cut by 11 bases, the J end by 2 bases, with 13 bases between. The CDR3 loop is CAGFWGPGANVLTF. In nucleotides, the CDR3 is TGTGCCGGGTTCTGGGGTCCTGGGGCCAACGTCCTGACTTTC.

This clonotype has ten or more counts. The gene calls are TRBV14 and TRBJ2-3; TRBD2 matches 10 bases. CDR3 length equals 14 residues. Unmatched junction bases numbered 2, after V lost 2 bases and J lost 6 bases. CDR1 SGHDN and CDR2 FVKESK come from the germline V gene. CDR3 nucleotides: TGTGCCAGCAGCCAAACGGGACTAGCGGATACGCAGTATTTT. Translating it yields CASSQTGLADTQYF.

V usage is TRBV28 and J usage is TRBJ1-5; 11 bases line up with TRBD1. The CDR3 totals 16 residues. Germline V CDR1 and CDR2: MDHEN, SYDVKM. With V trimmed by 5 bases and J by 3 bases, 6 bases remained unmatched. The CDR3 here is CASSPWTGGHNQPQHF. CDR3 nucleotide sequence: TGTGCCAGCAGTCCATGGACAGGGGGCCACAATCAGCCCCAGCATTTT.

The chain is built from TRBV5-1 and TRBJ2-3; D is ambiguous. With 4 bases removed from V and 0 bases from J, the gap between germline ends came to 18 bases. The CDR3 has 17 amino acids. CDR1 and CDR2 (germline): SGHRS, YFSETQ. The CDR3 sequence is CASSREGTLASTDTQYF. The CDR3 coding sequence is TGCGCCAGCAGCCGAGAAGGTACACTGGCTAGCACAGATACGCAGTATTTT.

With regard to this clonotype: Compared with germline, one end of the junction differs, possibly owing to a read error. This chain connects TRBV27 to TRBJ1-2; 11 nucleotides agree with TRBD1. The CDR3 runs to 17 residues. The germline gives CDR1 MNHEY, CDR2 SMNVEV (reference sequence). The CDR3 nucleotides are TGTGCCAGTAGTTTATGGGGACAGGGGGGTTCGAGGAATGGCTACACCTTC. Its translation: CASSLWGQGGSRNGYTF.

This chain uses TRBV5-1 with TRBJ2-2, with no clear D. Trimming shortened V by 0 bases and J by 1 base, and 10 bases separated the two germline ends. Germline CDR1 and CDR2: SGHRS and YFSETQ. The CDR3 consists of 16 residues. CDR3 coding DNA: TGCGCCAGCAGCTTGGAAGGCAGGATGAACACCGGGGAGCTGTTTTTT. It is translated as CASSLEGRMNTGELFF.

The chain combines TRBV9 with TRBJ2-3; D might be TRBD2 (5 bases). Germline V gene sequence: CDR1 SGDLS, CDR2 YYNGEE. The CDR3 is made up of 16 amino acids. The germline V and J ends were trimmed by 0 bases and 3 bases, with 14 bases remaining between them. Here the CDR3 reads CASSVAGTSGTDTQYF. The DNA of the CDR3 is TGTGCCAGCAGCGTAGCTGGAACTAGTGGTACAGATACGCAGTATTTT. The full variable domain, in which reference TRBV9 and TRBJ2-3 provide the parts outside the CDR3, is DSGVTQTPKHLITATGQRVTLRCSPRSGDLSVYWYQQSLDQGLQFLIQYYNGEERAKGNILERFSAQQFPDLHSELNLSSLELGDSALYFCASSVAGTSGTDTQYFGPGTRLTVL.

Concerning this clonotype itself: A junction boundary mismatches the germline segment, possibly from a read error. This CDR3 reads CAGSTGQGASHHVETQYF. CDR3 bases: TGCGCCGGCAGCACCGGACAGGGGGCCAGTCATCATGTGGAGACCCAGTACTTC. V and J are TRBV5-1 and TRBJ2-7; 11 nucleotides line up with TRBD1. The better agreement between TRBJ2-5 and the DNA end casts doubt on the J call. Looked up from germline, CDR1 is SGHRS and CDR2 is YFSETQ. The CDR3 consists of 18 residues.

This chain connects TRBV6-1 to TRBJ1-2; D call uncertain. V gave up 6 bases and J gave up 9 bases, with 11 bases separating them. CDR3 length equals 11 residues. Germline V lookup: CDR1 MNHNS, CDR2 SASEGT. The CDR3 loop is CASSESFRYTF. DNA for the CDR3: TGTGCCAGCAGCGAAAGTTTTCGCTACACCTTC.

CDR3 sequence reads: CASVGAGGQNEQFF. The DNA of the CDR3 is TGTGCCAGCGTTGGAGCCGGGGGGCAAAATGAGCAGTTCTTC. The chain has TRBV11-2 and TRBJ2-1; D may be TRBD2 (7 bases). Trimming pared 8 bases from V and 7 bases from J, leaving 18 bases between. This CDR3 has 14 residues. Germline V CDR1 and CDR2: SGHAT, FQNNGV.

This clonotype showed up just a few times. The chain is built from TRBV5-1 and TRBJ1-1, with D hard to call. Trimming cost V 6 bases and J 2 bases, with 5 bases left between them. Germline V gene data show CDR1 as SGHRS and CDR2 as YFSETQ. This CDR3 region has 11 residues. The CDR3 bases are TGCGCCAGCACGGATAACACTGAAGCTTTCTTT. This gives the protein CASTDNTEAFF.

This clonotype was counted between two and nine times. The V call is TRBV2, the J call TRBJ2-1, with 8 bases matching TRBD2. The CDR3 loop spans 14 amino acids. Trimming at V came to 6 bases and at J to 4 bases, leaving 5 bases not matched to a gene. CDR1 and CDR2 from the germline V gene are SNHLY and FYNNEI. CDR3 amino acids: CASSRVAGYNEQFF. CDR3 nucleotide sequence: TGTGCCAGCAGCCGTGTAGCGGGGTACAATGAGCAGTTCTTC. The full variable domain, with the rest looked up from reference TRBV2 and TRBJ2-1, is EPEVTQTPSHQVTQMGQEVILRCVPISNHLYFYWYRQILGQKVEFLVSFYNNEISEKSEIFDDQFSVERPDGSNFTLKIRSTKLEDSAMYFCASSRVAGYNEQFFGPGTRLTVL.

The chain combines TRBV13 with TRBJ2-5; tentative D call: TRBD1 (5 bases). This CDR3 has 15 amino acids. The germline V and J ends were trimmed by 3 bases and 5 bases, with 16 bases remaining between them. Germline loops: CDR1 PRHDT, CDR2 FYEKMQ (reference sequence). The DNA of the CDR3 is TGTGCCAGCAGCTTGCGTCAGGGTGGAAGCGAGACCCAGTACTTC. Amino acids: CASSLRQGGSETQYF.

This clonotype was counted only a few times. The gene calls are TRBV27 and TRBJ2-5; no clear D gene. With 5 bases removed from V and 5 bases from J, the gap between germline ends came to 15 bases. The CDR3 contains 14 residues. Germline V lookup: CDR1 MNHEY, CDR2 SMNVEV (reference sequence). CDR3 nucleotide sequence: TGTGCCAGCAGTCCCCGGTCCCTGTGGGAGACCCAGTACTTC. This gives the protein CASSPRSLWETQYF.

J is TRBJ1-2 and V is TRBV30; D gene uncertain. The V gene's germline CDR1 is GTSNPN and CDR2 SVGIG (reference sequence). Trimming removed 3 bases at V and 7 bases at J, with 9 bases between. This CDR3 comprises 11 residues. CDR3 nucleotide sequence: TGTGCCTGGAGCACCGGGTCTGGCTACACCTTC. Translated, it gives CAWSTGSGYTF.

The chain has TRBV20-1 and TRBJ1-6; 8 bases align to TRBD1. CDR3 length equals 13 residues. Trimming at V came to 6 bases and at J to 13 bases, leaving 11 bases not matched to a gene. Per the germline V gene, CDR1 is DFQATT and CDR2 is SNEGSKA (reference sequence). CDR3 region: CSAREKDRAPLHF. The CDR3 coding sequence is TGCAGTGCCCGGGAGAAGGACAGGGCCCCCCTCCACTTT.

The V and J genes are TRBV28 and TRBJ2-5; D unclear. Germline values: CDR1 MDHEN, CDR2 SYDVKM. The CDR3 is 15 amino acids. V lost 5 bases to trimming and J lost 5 bases, with 18 bases between them. CDR3 bases: TGTGCCAGCAGTCCCCCGTCGGCGAATACGGAGACCCAGTACTTC. Its protein is CASSPPSANTETQYF.

The CDR3 DNA reads TGTGCCAGCAGTGAAGCAGGAGGACACGGGACCCAGTACTTC. Translation: CASSEAGGHGTQYF. This chain connects TRBV6-1 to TRBJ2-5; TRBD1 or TRBD2 may be the D gene (5 bases each). V was clipped by 0 bases and J by 7 bases, with 12 bases between them. The CDR3 is 14 residues long. CDR1 and CDR2 (germline): MNHNS, SASEGT.